This T cell receptor beta chain was identified during a study of Graves' ophthalmopathy and Graves' hyperthyroidism. Study-wide results and limits: For predicting ophthalmopathy progression, the model had roughly 70% sensitivity and 72.22% specificity.

Details on this clonotype: The antigen remains unidentified.

Additional autoimmune diseases, uncontrolled infections, pregnancy or lactation disqualified patients. The TCR beta CDR3 regions underwent amplification from RNA transcripts. Investigators did first-round RT-PCR with HTBI primers, then second-round multiplex PCR. TCRdb fed the multiplex PCR reads into MiXCR, producing one record per CDR3 protein. The sample yields tens of thousands of distinct CDR3 sequences, under 55% seen once. The TCR was taken from an adult woman with Graves' ophthalmopathy. The sequencing input was peripheral blood.

CDR3 bases: TGTGCCAGCAGCCCAGCGGGAGGGCGCATGGACGAGCAGTACTTC. This sequence encodes CASSPAGGRMDEQYF. The chain employs TRBV7-2 and TRBJ2-7, with 10 bases matching TRBD2. V lost 5 bases to trimming and J lost 5 bases; unmatched junction nucleotides: 9. The CDR3 extends over 15 amino acids. In germline, CDR1 is SGHTA, CDR2 FQGNSA.